The rows below give T cell receptor beta chains drawn from one sample of a study of blood T cell repertoires in COVID-19. TCRdb keeps only in-frame clones here, not all; method: immunoSEQ multiplex PCR. The sample lists 100,000 or so clones, 80% to 85% occurring once. The sequenced sample consisted of peripheral blood. Receptor source: an elderly woman with acute or convalescent COVID-19. Both conserved end residues are part of each CDR3. Each record gives: J gene, V gene, D gene, clone size, CDR3 protein, CDR3 DNA. A D gene is named only where the DNA matches it firmly. A clone size is listed for some rows: how often the clone was seen (once, few, many), or a class if it is expanded.

j_gene: TRBJ2-7; v_gene: TRBV6-6; d_gene: NA; abundance: NA; CDR3aa: CASSKTTDFSYEQYF; CDR3nt: TGTGCCAGCAGCAAAACGACCGACTTCTCCTACGAGCAGTACTTC
j_gene: TRBJ2-2; v_gene: TRBV19; d_gene: TRBD1; abundance: NA; CDR3aa: CASSTGTGYDGELFF; CDR3nt: TGTGCCAGTAGTACCGGGACAGGGTACGACGGGGAGCTGTTTTTT
j_gene: TRBJ2-2; v_gene: TRBV12-5; d_gene: NA; abundance: few; CDR3aa: CASGLRGALNTGELFF; CDR3nt: TGTGCTAGTGGTTTGCGGGGGGCCCTGAACACCGGGGAGCTGTTTTTT
j_gene: TRBJ2-5; v_gene: TRBV7-2; d_gene: NA; abundance: NA; CDR3aa: CASSAWVGGETQYF; CDR3nt: TGTGCCAGCAGCGCGTGGGTGGGAGGAGAGACCCAGTACTTC
j_gene: TRBJ2-3; v_gene: TRBV27; d_gene: NA; abundance: NA; CDR3aa: CASRPLGTDTQYF; CDR3nt: TGTGCCAGCAGACCTCTAGGCACAGATACGCAGTATTTT
j_gene: TRBJ2-3; v_gene: TRBV5-1; d_gene: TRBD2; abundance: NA; CDR3aa: CASSSGGSGIRDTQYF; CDR3nt: TGCGCCAGCAGCTCTGGTGGGAGCGGGATACGAGATACGCAGTATTTT
j_gene: TRBJ1-5; v_gene: TRBV28; d_gene: NA; abundance: NA; CDR3aa: CASSNSGSNQPQHF; CDR3nt: TGTGCCAGCAGTAATTCGGGGAGTAATCAGCCCCAGCATTTT
j_gene: TRBJ2-1; v_gene: TRBV3-1/TRBV3-2; d_gene: NA; abundance: few; CDR3aa: CASSLRNEQFF; CDR3nt: TGTGCCAGCAGCCTGAGGAATGAGCAGTTCTTC
j_gene: TRBJ1-3; v_gene: TRBV11-2; d_gene: NA; abundance: NA; CDR3aa: CASSLGDKGNTIYF; CDR3nt: TGTGCCAGCAGCTTGGGGGACAAAGGAAACACCATATATTTT
j_gene: TRBJ2-1; v_gene: TRBV5-4; d_gene: NA; abundance: NA; CDR3aa: CASSLSQAINEQFF; CDR3nt: TGTGCCAGCAGCTTAAGCCAAGCCATCAATGAGCAGTTCTTC
j_gene: TRBJ1-5; v_gene: TRBV24-1; d_gene: NA; abundance: NA; CDR3aa: CATSESGEGNQPQHF; CDR3nt: TGTGCCACCAGTGAATCAGGGGAAGGCAATCAGCCCCAGCATTTT
j_gene: TRBJ2-5; v_gene: TRBV24-1; d_gene: NA; abundance: NA; CDR3aa: CATSALGQGEETQYF; CDR3nt: TGTGCCACCAGTGCTTTGGGGCAGGGTGAAGAGACCCAGTACTTC
j_gene: TRBJ1-1; v_gene: TRBV5-1; d_gene: TRBD1; abundance: NA; CDR3aa: CASSLGRGHTEAFF; CDR3nt: TGCGCCAGCAGCTTGGGCAGGGGGCACACTGAAGCTTTCTTT
j_gene: TRBJ1-1; v_gene: TRBV5-1; d_gene: NA; abundance: once; CDR3aa: CASSLAGPLANTEAFF; CDR3nt: TGCGCCAGCAGCTTGGCGGGTCCACTAGCGAACACTGAAGCTTTCTTT
j_gene: TRBJ2-4; v_gene: TRBV29-1; d_gene: NA; abundance: NA; CDR3aa: CSVGAKNIQYF; CDR3nt: TGCAGCGTCGGGGCCAAAAACATTCAGTACTTC
j_gene: TRBJ2-7; v_gene: TRBV5-1; d_gene: NA; abundance: NA; CDR3aa: CASSLVAGSEQYF; CDR3nt: TGCGCCAGCAGCTTGGTCGCTGGCAGCGAGCAGTACTTC
j_gene: TRBJ2-2; v_gene: TRBV18; d_gene: NA; abundance: NA; CDR3aa: CASSLFDSQNTGELFF; CDR3nt: TGTGCCAGCTCACTCTTCGACAGCCAGAACACCGGGGAGCTGTTTTTT
j_gene: TRBJ1-5; v_gene: TRBV18; d_gene: NA; abundance: NA; CDR3aa: CASSAEHSNQPQHF; CDR3nt: TGTGCCAGCTCAGCCGAACATAGCAATCAGCCCCAGCATTTT
j_gene: TRBJ2-1; v_gene: TRBV5-1; d_gene: NA; abundance: NA; CDR3aa: CASSFSGLSSYNEQFF; CDR3nt: TGCGCCAGCAGCTTTTCGGGACTCAGCTCCTACAATGAGCAGTTCTTC
j_gene: TRBJ2-5; v_gene: TRBV5-1; d_gene: TRBD2; abundance: NA; CDR3aa: CASSLIGGEETQYF; CDR3nt: TGCGCCAGCAGCTTGATTGGGGGGGAAGAGACCCAGTACTTC
j_gene: TRBJ2-1; v_gene: TRBV10-3; d_gene: NA; abundance: NA; CDR3aa: CAISPGGQLEQFF; CDR3nt: TGTGCCATCAGTCCCGGCGGCCAGCTGGAGCAGTTCTTC
j_gene: TRBJ2-5; v_gene: TRBV3-1/TRBV3-2; d_gene: TRBD2; abundance: NA; CDR3aa: CASSPRLAGVTQYF; CDR3nt: TGTGCCAGCAGCCCCCGACTAGCGGGAGTGACCCAGTACTTC
j_gene: TRBJ2-5; v_gene: TRBV10-3; d_gene: TRBD2; abundance: once; CDR3aa: CATSGTSGSRLLETQYF; CDR3nt: TGTGCCACCTCCGGGACTAGCGGGAGCAGGTTGTTGGAGACCCAGTACTTC
j_gene: TRBJ2-7; v_gene: TRBV10-3; d_gene: NA; abundance: once; CDR3aa: CAPPGGIETYEQYF; CDR3nt: TGTGCCCCGCCGGGCGGGATAGAGACCTACGAGCAGTACTTC
j_gene: TRBJ1-2; v_gene: TRBV14; d_gene: NA; abundance: NA; CDR3aa: CASSQTQNYGYTF; CDR3nt: TGTGCCAGCAGCCAGACACAAAACTATGGCTACACCTTC
j_gene: TRBJ2-1; v_gene: TRBV24-1; d_gene: NA; abundance: NA; CDR3aa: CATSDRTAGRTYNEQFF; CDR3nt: TGTGCCACCAGTGATCGGACAGCCGGACGGACCTACAATGAGCAGTTCTTC
j_gene: TRBJ2-7; v_gene: TRBV28; d_gene: NA; abundance: NA; CDR3aa: CASIRWGAYEQYF; CDR3nt: TGTGCCAGCATCCGGTGGGGGGCCTACGAGCAGTACTTC
j_gene: TRBJ2-1; v_gene: TRBV3-1/TRBV3-2; d_gene: TRBD2; abundance: few; CDR3aa: CASSPRPAGPYNEQFF; CDR3nt: TGTGCCAGCAGCCCCCGACCAGCGGGACCCTACAATGAGCAGTTCTTC
j_gene: TRBJ1-5; v_gene: TRBV18; d_gene: NA; abundance: NA; CDR3aa: CASSSSGSNQPQHF; CDR3nt: TGTGCCAGCTCCTCCTCGGGGAGCAATCAGCCCCAGCATTTT
j_gene: TRBJ2-5; v_gene: TRBV5-1; d_gene: TRBD2; abundance: NA; CDR3aa: CASSLRLAGQETQYF; CDR3nt: TGCGCCAGCAGCTTAAGGCTAGCGGGTCAAGAGACCCAGTACTTC
j_gene: TRBJ2-1; v_gene: TRBV19; d_gene: NA; abundance: few; CDR3aa: CASSWVAGPYNEQFF; CDR3nt: TGTGCCAGTAGCTGGGTTGCGGGCCCGTACAATGAGCAGTTCTTC
j_gene: TRBJ2-6; v_gene: TRBV6-5; d_gene: TRBD1; abundance: NA; CDR3aa: CASSLGQGRANVLTF; CDR3nt: TGTGCCAGCAGCCTGGGACAGGGTAGGGCCAACGTCCTGACTTTC
j_gene: TRBJ2-3; v_gene: TRBV19; d_gene: TRBD2; abundance: NA; CDR3aa: CASSTTSGIPDTQYF; CDR3nt: TGTGCCAGTAGTACGACTAGCGGGATACCAGATACGCAGTATTTT
j_gene: TRBJ1-4; v_gene: TRBV5-5; d_gene: NA; abundance: NA; CDR3aa: CASIRDPGGEKLFF; CDR3nt: TGTGCCAGCATTAGGGATCCTGGAGGTGAAAAACTGTTTTTT
j_gene: TRBJ1-1; v_gene: TRBV6-6; d_gene: NA; abundance: NA; CDR3aa: CASTNGGVDTEAFF; CDR3nt: TGTGCCAGCACTAATGGGGGGGTAGACACTGAAGCTTTCTTT
j_gene: TRBJ2-4; v_gene: TRBV11-2; d_gene: NA; abundance: once; CDR3aa: CASSLTQGGNIQYF; CDR3nt: TGTGCCAGCAGCTTAACGCAGGGTGGAAACATTCAGTACTTC
j_gene: TRBJ1-2; v_gene: TRBV28; d_gene: TRBD1; abundance: NA; CDR3aa: CASSLLGQLINYGYTF; CDR3nt: TGTGCCAGCAGTTTATTGGGACAGTTGATCAACTATGGCTACACCTTC
j_gene: TRBJ2-1; v_gene: TRBV11-2; d_gene: NA; abundance: NA; CDR3aa: CASSLDRLVNEQFF; CDR3nt: TGTGCCAGCAGCTTAGATCGGCTAGTCAATGAGCAGTTCTTC
j_gene: TRBJ2-6; v_gene: TRBV28; d_gene: NA; abundance: NA; CDR3aa: CASSYIHRGTGANVLTF; CDR3nt: TGTGCCAGCAGCTACATCCACCGGGGTACTGGGGCCAACGTCCTGACTTTC
j_gene: TRBJ2-6; v_gene: TRBV2; d_gene: TRBD1; abundance: NA; CDR3aa: CAVRDSGPSGANVLTF; CDR3nt: TGTGCCGTCCGGGACAGCGGCCCATCTGGGGCCAACGTCCTGACTTTC
j_gene: TRBJ2-1; v_gene: TRBV3-1/TRBV3-2; d_gene: TRBD2; abundance: NA; CDR3aa: CASSQGTSEYNEQFF; CDR3nt: TGTGCCAGCAGCCAAGGGACTAGCGAATACAATGAGCAGTTCTTC
j_gene: TRBJ2-3; v_gene: TRBV5-4; d_gene: TRBD1; abundance: NA; CDR3aa: CASKGGAGTGGVDTQYF; CDR3nt: TGTGCCAGCAAGGGGGGTGCCGGGACAGGGGGCGTGGATACGCAGTATTTT
j_gene: TRBJ1-3; v_gene: TRBV6-5; d_gene: NA; abundance: NA; CDR3aa: CASTDHNSGNTIYF; CDR3nt: TGTGCCAGCACCGATCACAACTCTGGAAACACCATATATTTT
j_gene: TRBJ2-1; v_gene: TRBV9; d_gene: NA; abundance: NA; CDR3aa: CASSVDGRSYNEQFF; CDR3nt: TGTGCCAGCAGCGTAGACGGGAGATCCTACAATGAGCAGTTCTTC